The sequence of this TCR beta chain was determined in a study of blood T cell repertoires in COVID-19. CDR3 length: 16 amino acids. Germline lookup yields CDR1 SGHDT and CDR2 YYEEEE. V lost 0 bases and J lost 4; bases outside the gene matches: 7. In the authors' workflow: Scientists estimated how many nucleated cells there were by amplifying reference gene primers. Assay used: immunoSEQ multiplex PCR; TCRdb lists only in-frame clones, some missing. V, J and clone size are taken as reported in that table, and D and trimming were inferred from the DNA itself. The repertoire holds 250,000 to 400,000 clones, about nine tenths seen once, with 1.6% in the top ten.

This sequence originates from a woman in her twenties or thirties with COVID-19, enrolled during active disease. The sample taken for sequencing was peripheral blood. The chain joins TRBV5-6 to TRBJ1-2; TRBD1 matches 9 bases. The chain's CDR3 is CASSLGQGEFIYGYTF. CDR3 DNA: TGTGCCAGCAGCTTGGGACAGGGGGAATTTATCTATGGCTACACCTTC. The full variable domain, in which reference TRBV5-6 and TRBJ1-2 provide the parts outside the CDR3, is DAGVTQSPTHLIKTRGQQVTLRCSPKSGHDTVSWYQQALGQGPQFIFQYYEEEERQRGNFPDRFSGHQFPNYSSELNVNALLLGDSALYLCASSLGQGEFIYGYTFGSGTRLTVV.